Below, 22 T cell receptor beta chains from the same sample are listed, as sequenced in a study of cytomegalovirus exposure and HLA in healthy donors. The PCR made use of 60 Vbeta and 13 Jbeta primers. Assay: immunoSEQ multiplex PCR; the TCRdb copy retains only in-frame clones and omits some. There are 100,000 to 150,000 clones in the sample; 77% occur only once, and roughly 13% lies in the top ten. Sequencing input: PBMCs. All receptors come from a woman aged 40 to 50 in good health and CMV-seropositive.

This clone was counted only a few times. J is TRBJ2-3 and V is TRBV7-2; 10 bases line up with TRBD2. Unmatched junction bases numbered 14, after V lost 1 base and J lost 4 bases. Germline values: CDR1 SGHTA, CDR2 FQGNSA. This CDR3 is built from 19 residues. The CDR3 nucleotides read TGTGCCAGCAGCTTAGAATTTTTAGCGGGAGGTTTGAAGGCAGATACGCAGTATTTT. Translating it yields CASSLEFLAGGLKADTQYF.

The rearrangement uses TRBV6-1 and TRBJ1-1; 7 bases are shared with TRBD1. The CDR3 spans 14 residues. The germline CDR1 and CDR2 sequences are MNHNS and SASEGT. Trimming removed 7 bases from V and 6 bases from J; junction bases left unmatched: 11. CDR3 sequence reads: CASKDQTQGAEAFF. CDR3 nucleotide sequence: TGTGCCAGCAAAGACCAAACTCAGGGGGCTGAAGCTTTCTTT.

The chain recombines TRBV30 with TRBJ1-4; D is unresolved. Germline CDR1 and CDR2: GTSNPN and SVGIG (reference sequence). Trimming stripped 6 bases from V and 6 bases from J, with 17 bases between. This CDR3 has 14 amino acids. The CDR3 DNA is TGTGCCTGTCCTGCGGGCAGGAATTATGAAAAACTGTTTTTT. It encodes CACPAGRNYEKLFF.

A note on this clone: An end of the junction does not agree with germline; a read error may underlie this. The chain carries TRBV5-4 and TRBJ2-7, with 7 positions matching TRBD2. The germline V gene has CDR1 SGHNT and CDR2 YYREEE (reference sequence). This CDR3 region has 15 residues. CDR3 loop: CAGSLGSGAHYEQYF. The CDR3 nucleotides read TGTGCCGGCAGCCTGGGGAGCGGGGCCCACTACGAGCAGTACTTC.

J is TRBJ1-1 and V is TRBV7-9; 8 bases are a match to TRBD1. The V and J ends lost 1 base and 5 bases, in that order; junction bases with no gene match: 9. CDR3 length: 16 residues. CDR1 SEHNR and CDR2 FQNEAQ come from the germline V gene (reference sequence). CDR3 nucleotides: TGTGCCAGCAGCTTAGGTGGACAGGGCAGGAGGACTGAAGCTTTCTTT. As protein: CASSLGGQGRRTEAFF.

This clone occurred once. The chain couples TRBV6-1 to TRBJ2-1, with 8 bases fitting TRBD2. Germline V CDR1 and CDR2: MNHNS, SASEGT. With V trimmed by 6 bases and J by 10 bases, 5 bases remained unmatched. CDR3 length equals 12 residues. The CDR3 here is CASSGRAGEQFF. CDR3 sequence (DNA): TGTGCCAGCAGCGGGAGGGCCGGGGAGCAGTTCTTC.

The chain couples TRBV11-2 to TRBJ1-2; 11 bases are shared with TRBD1. Germline V CDR1 and CDR2: SGHAT, FQNNGV. The CDR3 totals 15 residues. Unmatched junction bases numbered 7, after V lost 2 bases and J lost 8 bases. This CDR3 is CASSLQGQGVEGYTF. The CDR3 DNA sequence: TGTGCCAGCAGCTTACAGGGACAGGGGGTAGAAGGCTACACCTTC. Based on the CDR3 plus reference TRBV11-2 and TRBJ1-2, the full variable domain is EAGVAQSPRYKIIEKRQSVAFWCNPISGHATLYWYQQILGQGPKLLIQFQNNGVVDDSQLPKDRFSAERLKGVDSTLKIQPAKLEDSAVYLCASSLQGQGVEGYTFGSGTRLTVV.

The rearrangement uses TRBV29-1 and TRBJ2-3, with a weak D call TRBD1 (5 bases). V was pared by 2 bases and J by 4 bases, with 13 bases between. The germline CDR1 and CDR2 sequences are SQVTM and ANQGSEA. The CDR3 consists of 14 residues. CDR3 bases: TGCAGCGTTGAACGGCAGGGTGGCGCAGATACGCAGTATTTT. It codes for CSVERQGGADTQYF.

This rearrangement joins TRBV6-1 to TRBJ2-5; D may be TRBD2 (5 bases). The CDR3 has 14 residues. V was shortened by 5 bases and J by 7 bases, with 17 bases between the two germline ends. CDR1 is MNHNS and CDR2 is SASEGT in the germline V gene. CDR3 residues: CASSISDSLGTQYF. Here the CDR3 DNA reads TGTGCCAGCAGTATTTCGGACTCCCTAGGGACCCAGTACTTC.

This clone turned up a few times. V is TRBV2 and J is TRBJ2-1; a possible D gene is TRBD2 (5 bases). V lost 5 bases and J lost 10, with 12 bases in between. CDR1 SNHLY and CDR2 FYNNEI come from the germline V gene. The CDR3 spans 12 residues. In DNA form, the CDR3 reads TGTGCCAGCAGTTTGGACTCAACGGAGCAGTTCTTC. This codes for CASSLDSTEQFF.

This clone has a single count. The chain links TRBV7-2 to TRBJ2-1; 7 bases agree with TRBD2. This CDR3 comprises 15 residues. With V trimmed by 1 base and J by 9 bases, 9 bases remained unmatched. The germline V gene has CDR1 SGHTA and CDR2 FQGNSA. The CDR3 reads CASSLGGLTQGEQFF. The CDR3 DNA sequence: TGTGCCAGCAGCTTAGGGGGACTAACACAAGGTGAGCAGTTCTTC.

In its sample, this clone was seen a few times. Here the CDR3 DNA reads TGTGCCAGCAGCTTGTATAGAGGGGACAGGTTCGGACAGCCCCAGCATTTT. The encoded protein is CASSLYRGDRFGQPQHF. This chain links TRBV5-6 with TRBJ1-5; 8 bases line up with TRBD1. CDR1 is SGHDT and CDR2 is YYEEEE in the germline V gene. Trimming removed 1 base from V and 7 bases from J; junction bases left unmatched: 13. The CDR3 has 17 amino acids.

J is TRBJ2-3 and V is TRBV5-1; TRBD1 matches 7 bases. The CDR3 length is 14 residues. After removal of 5 bases from V and 5 bases from J, the junction contained 8 bases not matched to a gene. Germline V gives CDR1 SGHRS, CDR2 YFSETQ. The CDR3 bases are TGCGCCAGCAGTCATCAGGGGGAAGTAGATACGCAGTATTTT. Translated, it gives CASSHQGEVDTQYF.

V and J are TRBV19 and TRBJ1-5; 8 bases are a match to TRBD1. Germline values: CDR1 LNHDA, CDR2 SQIVND (reference sequence). This CDR3 region has 15 residues. V was clipped by 1 base and J by 7 bases; unmatched bases: 6. The CDR3 sequence: CASSIGTGLLQPQHF. In nucleotides, the CDR3 is TGTGCCAGTAGTATAGGGACAGGGCTATTGCAGCCCCAGCATTTT.

This chain links TRBV11-2 with TRBJ2-1; D perhaps matches TRBD2 (5 bases). The CDR3 is 14 amino acids. CDR1 and CDR2 from the germline V gene are SGHAT and FQNNGV. Trimming left V 5 bases short and J 6 bases short, with 14 bases between. As DNA, the CDR3 is TGTGCCAGCAGCCCCCGACGGGGTACCAATGAGCAGTTCTTC. Its protein product is CASSPRRGTNEQFF.

This clone was picked up one time. V is TRBV7-6 and J is TRBJ2-3, with D perhaps matching TRBD1 (6 bases). The V end was cut by 7 bases, the J end by 5 bases, with 22 bases between. CDR1 and CDR2 (germline): SGHVS, FNYEAQ. CDR3 length equals 16 residues. Here the CDR3 DNA reads TGTGCCAGCACCCTCTCTGGGAGACAGGACAAAGATACGCAGTATTTT. This translates into CASTLSGRQDKDTQYF.

J is TRBJ2-7 and V is TRBV5-4; 7 bases match TRBD1. There are 14 residues in the CDR3. Germline V gene lookup returns CDR1 SGHNT and CDR2 YYREEE (reference sequence). V shed 6 bases, J shed 6 bases, and the junction held 12 bases outside the gene matches. Here the CDR3 DNA reads TGTGCCAGCACCGACGACAGGGAGAGGCTCGAGCAGTACTTC. Amino acids: CASTDDRERLEQYF. Using reference TRBV5-4 and TRBJ2-7 for the parts outside the CDR3, the full variable domain is ETGVTQSPTHLIKTRGQQVTLRCSSQSGHNTVSWYQQALGQGPQFIFQYYREEENGRGNFPPRFSGLQFPNYSSELNVNALELDDSALYLCASTDDRERLEQYFGPGTRLTVT.

The gene calls are TRBV7-9 and TRBJ1-2, with TRBD1 matching over 7 bases. The CDR3 consists of 15 residues. V trimming: 4 bases; J trimming: 2 bases; junction bases outside the gene matches: 7. CDR1 is SEHNR, CDR2 FQNEAQ, per germline (reference sequence). The DNA for the CDR3 is TGTGCCAGCAGCTCCCTACTGACAGGGAACTATGGCTACACCTTC. The encoded protein is CASSSLLTGNYGYTF.

The gene calls are TRBV11-3 and TRBJ2-1; TRBD1 might be the D (6 bases). Germline V gives CDR1 SGHNT, CDR2 YENEEA. CDR3 length: 15 amino acids. Trimming took off 4 bases at V and 8 bases at J, with 18 bases between the two ends. CDR3 sequence (DNA): TGTGCCAGCAGCTCGACACAGGGAACGTACGATGAGCAGTTCTTC. This codes for CASSSTQGTYDEQFF.

The chain joins TRBV4-1 to TRBJ2-3; TRBD2 matches 11 bases. The CDR3 extends over 15 amino acids. V was pared by 4 bases and J by 5 bases, with 5 bases of the junction left unmatched. Germline V gene lookup returns CDR1 MGHRA and CDR2 YSYEKL. The CDR3 bases are TGCGCCAGCAGCCTTAGCGGGAGGGCCGGAGATACGCAGTATTTT. Amino acids: CASSLSGRAGDTQYF.

This clone was recorded once. The chain combines TRBV5-1 with TRBJ1-3; maybe TRBD1 (5 bases). Trimming removed 4 bases at V and 4 bases at J, with 9 bases between. Per germline, CDR1 SGHRS and CDR2 YFSETQ. The CDR3 consists of 13 residues. The DNA of the CDR3 is TGCGCCAGCAGCCTCCCAGGGGGAAACACCATATATTTT. It specifies CASSLPGGNTIYF.

This clone was found a few times. The genes are TRBV6-6 and TRBJ1-1, with 8 bases identical to TRBD1. The CDR3 is made up of 13 amino acids. In germline, CDR1 is MNHNY, CDR2 SVGAGI (reference sequence). Trimming removed 6 bases from V and 9 bases from J; junction bases left unmatched: 9. In DNA form, the CDR3 reads TGTGCCAGCAGCTATTCCTCAGGGGGCCAAGCTTTCTTT. Translating gives CASSYSSGGQAFF.